Listed below are T cell receptor beta chains from one sample, sequenced in a study of T cells in localized non-small cell lung cancer. Method: immunoSEQ multiplex PCR; TCRdb's copy keeps in-frame clones and lacks some. The sample includes 45,000 to 60,000 clones, around 86% seen only once; the top ten take roughly 2.5%. The sample in question was PBMCs, obtained before any cancer treatment. These receptors came from a man aged 35-69 years with stage II lung adenocarcinoma. Each CDR3 is given without its conserved first and last residue. The order of the fields is J gene, V gene, clone size, CDR3 protein. Size values are once, few and many counts, or a class for expanded clones, and some rows have none.

j_call: TRBJ1-5; v_call: TRBV9; clone_size: .; cdr3_aa: ASSVEGRVNQPQH
j_call: TRBJ2-5; v_call: TRBV5-6; clone_size: .; cdr3_aa: ASSSEYQETQY
j_call: TRBJ1-2; v_call: TRBV5-7; clone_size: .; cdr3_aa: ASSLQGYGYT
j_call: TRBJ2-3; v_call: TRBV6-1; clone_size: .; cdr3_aa: ASSEALYSGTTDTQY
j_call: TRBJ1-4; v_call: TRBV4-1; clone_size: .; cdr3_aa: ASSSQGRANEKLF
j_call: TRBJ1-2; v_call: TRBV5-6; clone_size: .; cdr3_aa: ASSSLEGRGGYGYT
j_call: TRBJ2-3; v_call: TRBV11-3; clone_size: .; cdr3_aa: ASSLGVEGGTDTQY
j_call: TRBJ2-5; v_call: TRBV15; clone_size: .; cdr3_aa: ATSINSQETQY
j_call: TRBJ2-3; v_call: TRBV6-5; clone_size: .; cdr3_aa: ASSYGGEADTQY
j_call: TRBJ2-3; v_call: TRBV5-4; clone_size: .; cdr3_aa: ASSLAGTDTQY
j_call: TRBJ2-2; v_call: TRBV14; clone_size: .; cdr3_aa: ASSQEGTGFMSGELF
j_call: TRBJ2-2; v_call: TRBV28; clone_size: .; cdr3_aa: ASRKQINTGELF
j_call: TRBJ2-2; v_call: TRBV6-6; clone_size: .; cdr3_aa: ASSSDRPNTGELF
j_call: TRBJ2-2; v_call: TRBV6-6; clone_size: .; cdr3_aa: ASSYSEGSGELF
j_call: TRBJ2-1; v_call: TRBV13; clone_size: once; cdr3_aa: ASSPRGQGGYNEQF
j_call: TRBJ1-2; v_call: TRBV18; clone_size: .; cdr3_aa: ASSPPQGRSYGYT
j_call: TRBJ1-5; v_call: TRBV28; clone_size: .; cdr3_aa: ASSLNRVGFNQPQH
j_call: TRBJ2-6; v_call: TRBV19; clone_size: .; cdr3_aa: ASSNGGQDDSGANVLT
j_call: TRBJ2-3; v_call: TRBV18; clone_size: .; cdr3_aa: ASSRRTGSDTDTQY
j_call: TRBJ2-3; v_call: TRBV12-5; clone_size: once; cdr3_aa: ASGLARLAGVESDTQY
j_call: TRBJ2-7; v_call: TRBV5-1; clone_size: .; cdr3_aa: ASSLGYTEQY
j_call: TRBJ2-6; v_call: TRBV5-1; clone_size: .; cdr3_aa: ASGATVSGANVLT
j_call: TRBJ2-7; v_call: TRBV6-5; clone_size: .; cdr3_aa: ASSIGTQGEQY
j_call: TRBJ2-2; v_call: TRBV4-1; clone_size: .; cdr3_aa: ASSQGIPSDSRDTGELF
j_call: TRBJ2-5; v_call: TRBV6-1; clone_size: .; cdr3_aa: ASSITQGFQETQY
j_call: TRBJ1-6; v_call: TRBV19; clone_size: .; cdr3_aa: ASSLQGSSYNSPLH
j_call: TRBJ1-3; v_call: TRBV5-1; clone_size: .; cdr3_aa: ASSSNRGSGNTIY
j_call: TRBJ1-6; v_call: TRBV7-6; clone_size: .; cdr3_aa: ASSLNSQGSPLH
j_call: TRBJ1-1; v_call: TRBV11-2; clone_size: once; cdr3_aa: ASSLADREGTEAF
j_call: TRBJ1-1; v_call: TRBV11-2; clone_size: once; cdr3_aa: ASSGSRTNTEAF
j_call: TRBJ2-1; v_call: TRBV6-6; clone_size: .; cdr3_aa: ASSYPGQQLNEQF
j_call: TRBJ1-2; v_call: TRBV13; clone_size: .; cdr3_aa: ASSLEGTGGNGYT
j_call: TRBJ1-1; v_call: TRBV6-1; clone_size: .; cdr3_aa: ASRLGGTEAF
j_call: TRBJ1-1; v_call: TRBV29-1; clone_size: .; cdr3_aa: SVDGGDTEAF
j_call: TRBJ1-2; v_call: TRBV9; clone_size: .; cdr3_aa: ASSVDPTGPYGYT
j_call: TRBJ1-5; v_call: TRBV19; clone_size: .; cdr3_aa: ASMQGTGVGDSQPQH
j_call: TRBJ1-1; v_call: TRBV5-1; clone_size: .; cdr3_aa: ASSSLGSSTEAF
j_call: TRBJ1-3; v_call: TRBV9; clone_size: .; cdr3_aa: ASSGRTGTNTIY
j_call: TRBJ1-6; v_call: TRBV5-5; clone_size: .; cdr3_aa: ASSPSRQGNSPLH